One sample yielded the 26 T cell receptor beta chains listed below, sequenced in a study of T cell changes during pregnancy in multiple sclerosis. The assay was immunoSEQ multiplex PCR, and TCRdb's table has in-frame clones only and misses some. This table has around 95,000 clones, approximately 93% appearing once. Sequenced material: peripheral blood, taken after pregnancy. These receptors all come from a female donor in good health, enrolled as a control in a pregnancy study.

The rearrangement uses TRBV28 and TRBJ1-5; D possibly corresponds to TRBD1 (5 bases). Trimming cost V 2 bases and J 2 bases, with 7 bases left between them. CDR3 length: 14 amino acids. Per the germline V gene, CDR1 is MDHEN and CDR2 is SYDVKM. CDR3 nucleotide sequence: TGTGCCAGCAGTTTACTACAGGGCAATCAGCCCCAGCATTTT. This codes for CASSLLQGNQPQHF. The whole variable domain, remainder taken from reference TRBV28 and TRBJ1-5, is DVKVTQSSRYLVKRTGEKVFLECVQDMDHENMFWYRQDPGLGLRLIYFSYDVKMKEKGDIPEGYSVSREKKERFSLILESASTNQTSMYLCASSLLQGNQPQHFGDGTRLSIL.

The rearrangement uses TRBV5-1 and TRBJ2-1, with 9 bases aligning to TRBD2. V gave up 4 bases and J gave up 4 bases; unmatched junction bases: 9. Per germline, CDR1 SGHRS and CDR2 YFSETQ. This CDR3 has 16 amino acids. This chain's CDR3 is CASSALAGSPYNEQFF. DNA for the CDR3: TGCGCCAGCAGCGCTCTAGCGGGATCCCCTTACAATGAGCAGTTCTTC.

The chain recombines TRBV7-2 with TRBJ1-2; 7 nucleotides line up with TRBD1. The germline V gene has CDR1 SGHTA and CDR2 FQGNSA. With V trimmed by 3 bases and J by 3 bases, 4 bases remained unmatched. The CDR3 runs 14 residues. The CDR3 loop is CASSFKGGYYGYTF. The CDR3, as DNA: TGTGCCAGCAGCTTTAAAGGGGGCTACTATGGCTACACCTTC.

This clone was seen a handful of times. The V and J genes are TRBV6-1 and TRBJ1-2, with D unclear. This CDR3 contains 14 residues. Per the germline V gene, CDR1 is MNHNS and CDR2 is SASEGT. V lost 0 bases to trimming and J lost 1 base, with 6 bases between them. CDR3 protein: CASSEAQVNYGYTF. In nucleotides, the CDR3 is TGTGCCAGCAGTGAAGCCCAGGTTAACTATGGCTACACCTTC.

This chain connects TRBV18 to TRBJ2-7; 7 nucleotides match TRBD1. CDR3 size: 14 residues. The germline V gene has CDR1 KGHSH and CDR2 LQKENI. J gave up 5 bases and V 1 base, and 5 bases lay outside the gene matches. The DNA of the CDR3 is TGTGCCAGCTCACCACAGGGGGCGATCGACGAGCAGTACTTC. Protein product: CASSPQGAIDEQYF.

The V and J genes are TRBV7-7 and TRBJ2-5; 7 positions match TRBD1. The junction had 3 bases not matched to a gene; V was cut back by 6 bases and J by 2 bases. Germline loops: CDR1 SSHAT, CDR2 FNYEAQ (reference sequence). This CDR3 has 13 amino acids. The CDR3 spells CASSRDRQETQYF. The CDR3 bases are TGTGCCAGCAGTCGGGACAGACAAGAGACCCAGTACTTC.

This clone has just one count. The chain combines TRBV18 with TRBJ1-2; 7 nucleotides match TRBD1. J was trimmed by 2 bases and V by 2 bases; bases with no gene match: 11. The CDR3 consists of 17 residues. Germline V gene data show CDR1 as KGHSH and CDR2 as LQKENI. The CDR3 DNA reads as TGTGCCAGCTCACCAGACTATTACAGGGGATCGAACTATGGCTACACCTTC. This gives the protein CASSPDYYRGSNYGYTF.

This clone was seen a few times. The chain joins TRBV19 to TRBJ1-1; D is uncertain. This CDR3 is 14 amino acids long. Germline V gives CDR1 LNHDA, CDR2 SQIVND (reference sequence). Trimming took 6 bases from V and 8 from J, leaving 19 bases between them. This CDR3 reads CASSHRTGKDEAFF. The CDR3 DNA reads as TGTGCCAGTAGCCATCGGACGGGAAAAGACGAAGCTTTCTTT.

The rearrangement joins TRBV6-4 to TRBJ2-3; 9 bases align to TRBD2. Germline V gives CDR1 MRHNA, CDR2 SNTAGT. The CDR3 is 16 amino acids. V was pared by 7 bases and J by 5 bases, with 13 bases of the junction left unmatched. Here the CDR3 DNA reads TGTGCCAGCAAGCCGCTCGCGGCGGGAGGGGGAGATACGCAGTATTTT. Protein product: CASKPLAAGGGDTQYF.

The gene calls are TRBV6-5 and TRBJ2-1, with 14 bases aligning to TRBD2. CDR1 is MNHEY, CDR2 SVGAGI, per germline. This CDR3 comprises 15 residues. V dropped 5 bases and J dropped 6; count of bases not matched to a gene: 3. In DNA, the CDR3 is TGTGCCAGCAGTAGGGGGACTAGCGGGGGCAATGAGCAGTTCTTC. Encoded protein: CASSRGTSGGNEQFF.

This rearrangement joins TRBV7-9 to TRBJ2-1; 10 bases agree with TRBD1. The J segment lost 3 bases and the V segment lost 5 bases, leaving 7 bases of the junction unmatched. The CDR3 spans 16 residues. CDR1 is SEHNR and CDR2 is FQNEAQ in the germline V gene (reference sequence). CDR3 DNA: TGTGCCAGCAGCACCCGACAGGGGGCGAACTACAATGAGCAGTTCTTC. It encodes CASSTRQGANYNEQFF.

This chain's CDR3 is CASSLAGGTPEAFF. The CDR3 DNA is TGTGCCAGCAGCTTGGCTGGGGGGACTCCTGAAGCTTTCTTT. This chain uses TRBV5-6 with TRBJ1-1; weak D call: TRBD1 (5 bases). The germline V gene encodes CDR1 SGHDT and CDR2 YYEEEE. V was pared by 0 bases and J by 6 bases, with 12 bases between. The CDR3 runs to 14 residues.

The rearrangement uses TRBV5-1 and TRBJ2-3; 9 bases are a match to TRBD1. The V and J ends lost 6 bases and 6 bases, in that order; junction bases with no gene match: 11. The CDR3 runs 15 residues. From germline, CDR1 is SGHRS and CDR2 YFSETQ. The CDR3 protein is CASNPVTGGRDTQYF. The CDR3 DNA sequence: TGCGCCAGCAACCCCGTGACAGGGGGTAGGGATACGCAGTATTTT.

The chain uses TRBV28 and TRBJ1-5, with 9 bases identical to TRBD1. The CDR3 contains 17 residues. J gave up 2 bases and V 7 bases, and 12 bases lay outside the gene matches. Germline-derived CDR1 and CDR2 are MDHEN and SYDVKM. DNA for the CDR3: TGTGCCAGCATTCCGGGACAGGGTGTAAAACGCAATCAGCCCCAGCATTTT. Translated, it gives CASIPGQGVKRNQPQHF.

The chain combines TRBV25-1 with TRBJ2-4; D gene uncertain. Germline values: CDR1 MGHDK, CDR2 SYGVNS. The V and J ends lost 3 bases and 8 bases respectively, with 23 bases between them. The CDR3 runs 17 residues. CDR3 region: CASSDDSPLTPRDIQYF. The CDR3 nucleotides are TGTGCCAGCAGTGACGACTCGCCTCTGACGCCCCGAGACATTCAGTACTTC.

V gene TRBV12-5 combines with J gene TRBJ2-7, with D uncertain. Germline CDR1 reads LGHNT; CDR2 reads FRNRAP. Trimming left V 5 bases short and J 0 bases short, with 11 bases between. The CDR3 has 14 residues. CDR3 sequence (DNA): TGTGCTAGTGGTCCGGGTACGGGCTCCTACGAGCAGTACTTC. Encoded protein: CASGPGTGSYEQYF.

The gene calls are TRBV13 and TRBJ2-1; TRBD2 matches 10 bases. The germline V gene encodes CDR1 PRHDT and CDR2 FYEKMQ (reference sequence). CDR3 size: 16 residues. The ends lost 2 bases at V and 4 bases at J; junction bases unmatched: 5. The chain's CDR3 is CASSLLAGDPYNEQFF. Written as DNA, the CDR3 is TGTGCCAGCAGCTTACTAGCGGGGGACCCTTACAATGAGCAGTTCTTC.

This clone was seen once. The V gene is TRBV18, the J gene TRBJ2-2, with 7 bases that match TRBD1. Germline values: CDR1 KGHSH, CDR2 LQKENI. The CDR3 spans 14 residues. V shed 5 bases, J shed 2 bases, and the junction held 2 bases outside the gene matches. The DNA for the CDR3 is TGTGCCAGCTCAACAGGGGTTAACACCGGGGAGCTGTTTTTT. Encoded protein: CASSTGVNTGELFF.

V and J are TRBV28 and TRBJ2-7, with a possible D match to TRBD1 (6 bases). V gave up 5 bases and J gave up 0 bases, with 11 bases separating them. The germline CDR1 and CDR2 sequences are MDHEN and SYDVKM. The CDR3 covers 14 residues. CDR3 region: CASSRQATSYEQYF. The CDR3 region has the DNA TGTGCCAGCAGTCGACAGGCTACCTCCTACGAGCAGTACTTC. The entire variable domain, with the rest obtained from reference TRBV28 and TRBJ2-7, is as follows: DVKVTQSSRYLVKRTGEKVFLECVQDMDHENMFWYRQDPGLGLRLIYFSYDVKMKEKGDIPEGYSVSREKKERFSLILESASTNQTSMYLCASSRQATSYEQYFGPGTRLTVT.

The sample holds one count of this clone. The CDR3 loop reads CASSLLGGQPQHF. CDR3 sequence (DNA): TGTGCCAGCAGCTTATTGGGGGGTCAGCCCCAGCATTTT. The gene calls are TRBV7-2 and TRBJ1-5, with a weak D call TRBD1 (5 bases). Trimming took 2 bases from V and 6 from J, leaving 8 bases between them. CDR1 SGHTA and CDR2 FQGNSA come from the germline V gene. The CDR3 sequence is 13 residues long.

The V and J genes are TRBV4-1 and TRBJ1-3; D not resolved. V was cut by 4 bases and J by 5 bases, with 18 bases left in between. Germline CDR1 is MGHRA and CDR2 is YSYEKL. CDR3 length: 16 residues. The CDR3 DNA reads TGCGCCAGCAGCCCGGAACGAGGAGACGTGCGAAACACCATATATTTT. It encodes CASSPERGDVRNTIYF.

The rearrangement links TRBV23-1 to TRBJ1-4; 8 nucleotides match TRBD1. TRBV23-1 is labeled an ORF, and its function is uncertain. J was trimmed by 7 bases and V by 9 bases; bases with no gene match: 4. This CDR3 is built from 12 residues. CDR3 nucleotides: TGCGCCAGTCAGGGGGCCGGTGAAAAACTGTTTTTT. It encodes CASQGAGEKLFF.

The chain uses TRBV18 and TRBJ2-7; weak D call: TRBD1 (6 bases). Germline V gene lookup returns CDR1 KGHSH and CDR2 LQKENI. V dropped 3 bases and J dropped 6 bases, with 15 bases sitting between them. The CDR3 consists of 14 residues. The DNA of the CDR3 is TGTGCCAGCTCACCCACGGGACAAGAAGGCGAGCAGTACTTC. Protein: CASSPTGQEGEQYF. Filled out from reference TRBV18 and TRBJ2-7, the complete variable domain reads NAGVMQNPRHLVRRRGQEARLRCSPMKGHSHVYWYRQLPEEGLKFMVYLQKENIIDESGMPKERFSAEFPKEGPSILRIQQVVRGDSAAYFCASSPTGQEGEQYFGPGTRLTVT.

V is TRBV6-5 and J is TRBJ2-7; the D gene is possibly TRBD2 (5 bases). V lost 6 bases and J 3 bases, leaving 15 bases between the germline ends. The germline CDR1 and CDR2 sequences are MNHEY and SVGAGI. The CDR3 contains 14 residues. CDR3 amino acids: CASSPPDSIYEQYF. The CDR3 DNA sequence: TGTGCCAGCAGCCCCCCGGACTCAATCTACGAGCAGTACTTC.

The chain joins TRBV18 to TRBJ1-3; possibly TRBD1 for D (6 bases). Germline V gene sequence: CDR1 KGHSH, CDR2 LQKENI. The ends were cut back, 4 bases at V and 0 bases at J, with 10 bases in the middle. The CDR3 totals 15 residues. This CDR3 reads CASSLGQNSGNTIYF. As DNA, the CDR3 is TGTGCCAGCTCACTAGGACAGAACTCTGGAAACACCATATATTTT.

V is TRBV7-9 and J is TRBJ1-1; D is undetermined. The germline V gene encodes CDR1 SEHNR and CDR2 FQNEAQ (reference sequence). V lost 4 bases and J 1 base, leaving 16 bases between the germline ends. The CDR3 has 16 residues. The CDR3 protein is CASSYLYGQENTEAFF. CDR3 bases: TGTGCCAGCAGCTACCTTTATGGGCAGGAGAACACTGAAGCTTTCTTT.